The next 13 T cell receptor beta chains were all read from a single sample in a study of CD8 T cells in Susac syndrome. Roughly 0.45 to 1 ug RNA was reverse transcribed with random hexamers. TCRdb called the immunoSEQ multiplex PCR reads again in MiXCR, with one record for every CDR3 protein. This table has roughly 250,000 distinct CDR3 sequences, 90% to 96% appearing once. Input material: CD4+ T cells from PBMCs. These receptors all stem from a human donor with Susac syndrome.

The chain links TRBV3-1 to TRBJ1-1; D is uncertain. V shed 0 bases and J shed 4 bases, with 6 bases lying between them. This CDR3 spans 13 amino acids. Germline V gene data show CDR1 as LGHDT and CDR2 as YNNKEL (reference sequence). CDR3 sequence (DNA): TGTGCCAGCAGCCAAGATAGGAGCACTGAAGCTTTCTTT. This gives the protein CASSQDRSTEAFF.

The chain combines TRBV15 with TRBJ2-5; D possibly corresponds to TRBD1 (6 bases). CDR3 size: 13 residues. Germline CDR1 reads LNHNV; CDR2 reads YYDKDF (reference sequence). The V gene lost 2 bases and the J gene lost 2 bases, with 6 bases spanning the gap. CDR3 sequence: CATSRQGQETQYF. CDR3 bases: TGTGCCACCAGCAGACAGGGGCAAGAGACCCAGTACTTC.

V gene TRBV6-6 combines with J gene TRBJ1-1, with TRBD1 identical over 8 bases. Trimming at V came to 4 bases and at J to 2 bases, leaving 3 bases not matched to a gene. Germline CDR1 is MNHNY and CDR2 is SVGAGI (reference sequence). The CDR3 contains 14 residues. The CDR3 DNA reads TGTGCCAGCAGTTTGGGACAGGATAACACTGAAGCTTTCTTT. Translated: CASSLGQDNTEAFF.

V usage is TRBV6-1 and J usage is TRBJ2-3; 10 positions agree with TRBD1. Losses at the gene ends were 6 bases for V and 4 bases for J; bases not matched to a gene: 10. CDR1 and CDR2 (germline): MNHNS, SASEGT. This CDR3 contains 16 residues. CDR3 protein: CASSTGTGAIADTQYF. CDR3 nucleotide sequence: TGTGCCAGCAGCACCGGGACAGGGGCTATTGCAGATACGCAGTATTTT.

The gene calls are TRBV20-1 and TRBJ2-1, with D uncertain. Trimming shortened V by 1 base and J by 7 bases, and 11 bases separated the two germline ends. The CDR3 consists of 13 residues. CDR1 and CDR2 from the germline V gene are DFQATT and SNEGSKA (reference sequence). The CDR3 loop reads CSARVSGRNEQFF. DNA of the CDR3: TGCAGTGCTAGAGTTTCGGGCCGAAATGAGCAGTTCTTC.

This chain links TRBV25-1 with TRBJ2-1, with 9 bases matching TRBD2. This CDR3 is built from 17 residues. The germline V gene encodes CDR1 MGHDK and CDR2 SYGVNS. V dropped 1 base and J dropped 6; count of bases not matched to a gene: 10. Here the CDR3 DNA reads TGTGCCAGCAGTGAATCCCTTGGCGGGAGGGCCTTCAATGAGCAGTTCTTC. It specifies CASSESLGGRAFNEQFF.

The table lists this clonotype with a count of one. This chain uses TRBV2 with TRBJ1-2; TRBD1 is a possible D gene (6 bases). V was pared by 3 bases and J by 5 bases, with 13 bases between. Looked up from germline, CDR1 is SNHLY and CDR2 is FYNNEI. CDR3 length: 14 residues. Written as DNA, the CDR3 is TGTGCCAGCAGTGAGGAAAGGGGGGCTTATGGCTACACCTTC. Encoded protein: CASSEERGAYGYTF.

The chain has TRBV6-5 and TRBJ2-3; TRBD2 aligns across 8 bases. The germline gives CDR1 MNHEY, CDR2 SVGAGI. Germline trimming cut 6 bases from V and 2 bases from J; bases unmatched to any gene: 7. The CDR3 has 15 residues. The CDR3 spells CASSRLAGLTDTQYF. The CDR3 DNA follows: TGTGCCAGCAGCCGTTTAGCGGGACTCACAGATACGCAGTATTTT.

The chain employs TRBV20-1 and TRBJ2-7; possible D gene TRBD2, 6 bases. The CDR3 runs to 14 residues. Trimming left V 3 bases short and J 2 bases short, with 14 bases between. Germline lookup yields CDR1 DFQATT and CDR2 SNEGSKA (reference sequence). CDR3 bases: TGCAGTGCTAGTGACGCGGGATTACCCTACGAGCAGTACTTC. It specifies CSASDAGLPYEQYF.

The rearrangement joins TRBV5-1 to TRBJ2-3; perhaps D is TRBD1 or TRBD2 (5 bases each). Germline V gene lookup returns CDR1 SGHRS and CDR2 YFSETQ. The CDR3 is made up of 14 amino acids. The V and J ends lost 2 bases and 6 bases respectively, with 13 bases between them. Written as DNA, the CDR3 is TGCGCCAGCAGCTTTTCGGATGGGACGGATACGCAGTATTTT. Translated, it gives CASSFSDGTDTQYF.

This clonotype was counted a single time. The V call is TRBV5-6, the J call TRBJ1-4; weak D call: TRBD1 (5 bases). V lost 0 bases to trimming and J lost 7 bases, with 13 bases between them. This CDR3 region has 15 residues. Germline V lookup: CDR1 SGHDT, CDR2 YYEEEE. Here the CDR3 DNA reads TGTGCCAGCAGCTTGGGAGGGGTATCGCCTGAAAAACTGTTTTTT. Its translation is CASSLGGVSPEKLFF. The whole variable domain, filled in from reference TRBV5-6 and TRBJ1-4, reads DAGVTQSPTHLIKTRGQQVTLRCSPKSGHDTVSWYQQALGQGPQFIFQYYEEEERQRGNFPDRFSGHQFPNYSSELNVNALLLGDSALYLCASSLGGVSPEKLFFGSGTQLSVL.

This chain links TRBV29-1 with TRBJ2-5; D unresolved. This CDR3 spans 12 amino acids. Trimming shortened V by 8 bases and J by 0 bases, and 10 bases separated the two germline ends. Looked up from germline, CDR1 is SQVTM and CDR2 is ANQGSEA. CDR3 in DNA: TGCAGCCAACGGCAGGACCAAGAGACCCAGTACTTC. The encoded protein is CSQRQDQETQYF.

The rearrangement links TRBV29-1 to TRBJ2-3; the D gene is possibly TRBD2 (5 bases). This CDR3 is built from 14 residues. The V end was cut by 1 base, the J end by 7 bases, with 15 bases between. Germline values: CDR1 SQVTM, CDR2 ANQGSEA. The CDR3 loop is CSVEGAPSGNTQYF. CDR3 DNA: TGCAGCGTTGAAGGGGCCCCATCGGGAAATACGCAGTATTTT.